This TCR beta chain came from a study of regulatory T cells in long-lasting Graves disease. V lost 5 bases, J lost 2 bases, and 5 bases stayed unmatched. The CDR3 covers 14 residues. CDR1 and CDR2 (germline): SGHAT, FQNNGV. Time point denoted: newly diagnosed GD, antithyroid drugs for less than 3 months. Preparation of the TCR library used RNA extracted from PBMCs. All patients originated from an endocrinology department located in Xi'an, China. This clonotype was seen repeatedly, ten times or more. According to the study, TCR beta libraries were built with iRepertoire HTBI primers and CDR3-region Arm-PCR. TCRdb reprocessed the multiplex PCR reads via MiXCR and lists one record per CDR3 protein. In the table there are around 230,000 distinct CDR3 sequences, around 20% of which are singletons.

The gene calls are TRBV11-2 and TRBJ2-7; 8 nucleotides align to TRBD1. This TCR derives from a female donor with Graves disease. Source: peripheral blood mononuclear cells (PBMCs), taken at new diagnosis, from a patient treated with antithyroid drugs. The CDR3 nucleotides are TGTGCCAGCAGCCTACCAGGGGGCCCCTACGAGCAGTACTTC. This encodes CASSLPGGPYEQYF.